The 21 T cell receptor beta chains below were found in one sample sequenced in a study of CD4 T cells in relation to SARS-CoV-2 and coronaviruses. Assay used: immunoSEQ multiplex PCR; TCRdb lists only in-frame clones, some missing. The table has tens of thousands of clones, approximately 95% seen once. The unexposed donors gave CD4+ T cells in about 2010-2019, prior to COVID-19. The sequenced sample was naive CD4+ T cells from PBMCs. The subset denotes: naive CD4+ T cells isolated by negative enrichment. The receptors originated from a human donor in good health.

This rearrangement joins TRBV30 to TRBJ1-3, with D hard to call. This CDR3 is 11 amino acids long. Germline V gene lookup returns CDR1 GTSNPN and CDR2 SVGIG (reference sequence). Trimming shortened V by 1 base and J by 10 bases, and 8 bases separated the two germline ends. The CDR3 bases are TGTGCCTGGAGTGCTGGGCTGACCATATATTTT. It specifies CAWSAGLTIYF. Combining the CDR3 with reference TRBV30 and TRBJ1-3 gives the whole variable domain SQTIHQWPATLVQPVGSPLSLECTVEGTSNPNLYWYRQAAGRGLQLLFYSVGIGQISSEVPQNLSASRPQDRQFILSSKKLLLSDSGFYLCAWSAGLTIYFGEGSWLTVV.

This clone has a single count. The chain carries TRBV19 and TRBJ1-3; D call uncertain. In germline, CDR1 is LNHDA, CDR2 SQIVND (reference sequence). The CDR3 has 14 amino acids. V gave up 6 bases and J gave up 1 base, with 10 bases separating them. This chain's CDR3 is CASRSAASGNTIYF. CDR3 DNA: TGTGCCAGTAGATCGGCCGCGTCTGGAAACACCATATATTTT.

The CDR3 DNA is TGTGCCAGCTCACGTACGGGGGCAGCAGATACGCAGTATTTT. This codes for CASSRTGAADTQYF. V gene TRBV18 combines with J gene TRBJ2-3; the D gene could be TRBD1 or TRBD2 (6 bases each). The germline V gene encodes CDR1 KGHSH and CDR2 LQKENI. The CDR3 contains 14 residues. V lost 4 bases to trimming and J lost 4 bases, with 12 bases between them.

The chain employs TRBV5-1 and TRBJ2-3, with D uncertain. The CDR3 runs to 17 residues. V lost 0 bases, J lost 0 bases, and 14 bases lay in between. Germline V lookup: CDR1 SGHRS, CDR2 YFSETQ. CDR3 sequence: CASSLAATYTSTDTQYF. As DNA, the CDR3 is TGCGCCAGCAGCTTGGCGGCTACGTATACTAGCACAGATACGCAGTATTTT.

V gene TRBV5-1 combines with J gene TRBJ2-5; 7 positions agree with TRBD2. Germline CDR1 is SGHRS and CDR2 is YFSETQ. The CDR3 runs to 14 residues. The V gene end was trimmed by 4 bases and the J gene end by 5 bases; junction bases not matched to a gene: 8. CDR3 protein: CASSRGEGGETQYF. DNA for the CDR3: TGCGCCAGCAGCCGCGGGGAGGGAGGTGAGACCCAGTACTTC.

The CDR3 spells CASSPTSGVGEQYF. The DNA of the CDR3 is TGTGCCAGCTCGCCTACTAGCGGGGTCGGCGAGCAGTACTTC. The chain couples TRBV18 to TRBJ2-7, with 10 bases aligning to TRBD2. The CDR3 contains 14 residues. From germline, CDR1 is KGHSH and CDR2 LQKENI. The trim removed 6 bases at V and 6 bases at J, leaving 8 bases unmatched.

This clone was seen a handful of times. This chain joins TRBV19 and TRBJ2-7; tentatively, D is TRBD1 (6 bases). The germline CDR1 and CDR2 sequences are LNHDA and SQIVND (reference sequence). Trimming removed 5 bases from V and 3 bases from J, with 17 bases in between. There are 15 residues in the CDR3. CDR3 sequence reads: CASSFSQSRGYEQYF. CDR3 DNA: TGTGCCAGTAGTTTTAGCCAATCCAGGGGCTACGAGCAGTACTTC.

J is TRBJ2-1 and V is TRBV24-1; 16 bases are a match to TRBD2. In germline, CDR1 is KGHDR, CDR2 SFDVKD. The CDR3 runs to 18 residues. The trim removed 4 bases at V and 4 bases at J, leaving 6 bases unmatched. CDR3: CATSDLPGLAGGYNEQFF. The CDR3 DNA is TGTGCCACCAGTGACCTGCCGGGACTAGCGGGAGGGTACAATGAGCAGTTCTTC.

The V and J genes are TRBV13 and TRBJ2-1; 12 positions agree with TRBD2. The trim removed 3 bases at V and 4 bases at J, leaving 7 bases unmatched. Germline V gene lookup returns CDR1 PRHDT and CDR2 FYEKMQ (reference sequence). This CDR3 has 17 amino acids. The CDR3 spells CASSFAHLAGGYNEQFF. In nucleotides, the CDR3 is TGTGCCAGCAGCTTCGCCCACCTAGCGGGGGGGTACAATGAGCAGTTCTTC.

This clone was seen only once. The chain couples TRBV19 to TRBJ1-5; 7 nucleotides agree with TRBD1. The V gene's germline CDR1 is LNHDA and CDR2 SQIVND (reference sequence). After removal of 6 bases from V and 7 bases from J, the junction contained 6 bases not matched to a gene. This CDR3 comprises 13 residues. CDR3 sequence (DNA): TGTGCCAGTAGCAGAGGGGGCGGACAGCCCCAGCATTTT. Protein product: CASSRGGGQPQHF.

This clone was seen a handful of times. V gene TRBV5-1 combines with J gene TRBJ1-2; D is perhaps TRBD1 (5 bases). This CDR3 comprises 16 residues. Germline CDR1 and CDR2: SGHRS and YFSETQ. The V gene lost 4 bases and the J gene lost 5 bases, with 21 bases spanning the gap. DNA for the CDR3: TGCGCCAGCAGCGCCGACAGTTCCCTCACCGGTTATGGCTACACCTTC. It encodes CASSADSSLTGYGYTF.

The genes are TRBV6-1 and TRBJ2-2, with D possibly matching TRBD1 (6 bases). V lost 0 bases and J 7 bases, leaving 12 bases between the germline ends. Germline CDR1 MNHNS, CDR2 SASEGT. The CDR3 extends over 15 amino acids. The CDR3 nucleotides read TGTGCCAGCAGTGAAGCCGGCAGGGGTGGCGGGGAGCTGTTTTTT. Translation gives CASSEAGRGGGELFF.

CDR3 amino acids: CASSLRQVNTEAFF. The CDR3 DNA reads TGTGCCAGCAGTTTGAGACAGGTGAACACTGAAGCTTTCTTT. The chain couples TRBV28 to TRBJ1-1, with a weak D call TRBD1 (6 bases). The CDR3 has 14 amino acids. V lost 3 bases, J lost 0 bases, and 8 bases lay in between. The germline V gene encodes CDR1 MDHEN and CDR2 SYDVKM.

The chain has TRBV7-9 and TRBJ2-4; TRBD2 is a possible D gene (7 bases). The CDR3 spans 16 residues. The germline CDR1 and CDR2 sequences are SEHNR and FQNEAQ (reference sequence). Trimming took off 4 bases at V and 2 bases at J, with 15 bases between the two ends. In nucleotides, the CDR3 is TGTGCCAGCAGCTGGGGGGGGGCACCAACCAAAAACATTCAGTACTTC. It yields the protein CASSWGGAPTKNIQYF.

V usage is TRBV5-5 and J usage is TRBJ1-1; D gene unclear. This CDR3 has 13 amino acids. The germline V gene encodes CDR1 SGHKS and CDR2 YYEKEE (reference sequence). Trimming removed 2 bases at V and 2 bases at J, with 7 bases between. The CDR3 loop is CASSFVGNTEAFF. The DNA of the CDR3 is TGTGCCAGCAGCTTCGTGGGCAACACTGAAGCTTTCTTT.

The chain joins TRBV15 to TRBJ1-2; D perhaps matches TRBD1 (6 bases). Deletions cut 0 bases from V and 4 bases from J, with 12 bases between. Germline lookup yields CDR1 LNHNV and CDR2 YYDKDF (reference sequence). The CDR3 loop spans 15 amino acids. The CDR3 reads CATSRELTGAYGYTF. CDR3 DNA: TGTGCCACCAGCAGAGAATTAACGGGGGCCTATGGCTACACCTTC.

V is TRBV7-9 and J is TRBJ1-1; D unresolved. This CDR3 has 13 amino acids. V was trimmed by 5 bases and J by 3 bases, leaving 10 bases between them. CDR1 SEHNR and CDR2 FQNEAQ come from the germline V gene (reference sequence). CDR3 in amino acids: CASSVTTDTEAFF. In DNA form, the CDR3 reads TGTGCCAGCAGCGTTACGACGGACACTGAAGCTTTCTTT.

Concerning this clone: The identical CDR3 is also encoded by other nucleotide sequences in the sample. This chain links TRBV12-3 or TRBV12-4 with TRBJ2-5; no firm D call. The CDR3 is 11 residues long. V was pared by 3 bases and J by 3 bases, with 2 bases between. CDR3 protein: CASSLEETQYF. In nucleotides, the CDR3 is TGTGCCAGCAGTTTGGAAGAGACCCAGTACTTC.

The chain couples TRBV6-1 to TRBJ1-6, with a possible D match to TRBD1 (6 bases). The CDR3 covers 17 residues. V gave up 4 bases and J gave up 0 bases, with 13 bases separating them. Germline lookup yields CDR1 MNHNS and CDR2 SASEGT. The CDR3 protein is CASSGRGASSYNSPLHF. In nucleotides, the CDR3 is TGTGCCAGCAGTGGAAGGGGGGCGAGCTCCTATAATTCACCCCTCCACTTT.

The chain employs TRBV3-1 (or the pseudogene TRBV3-2) and TRBJ2-1, with D uncertain. This CDR3 has 16 residues. V lost 4 bases, J lost 0 bases, and 13 bases lay in between. The germline V gene encodes CDR1 LGHDT and CDR2 YNNKEL (reference sequence). CDR3 sequence (DNA): TGTGCCAGCAGCCCCTCCTACATGGGCTCCTACAATGAGCAGTTCTTC. Its protein product is CASSPSYMGSYNEQFF.

V gene TRBV7-2 combines with J gene TRBJ1-1; 8 bases fit TRBD1. The CDR3 runs 15 residues. V dropped 2 bases and J dropped 6; count of bases not matched to a gene: 8. Germline CDR1 reads SGHTA; CDR2 reads FQGNSA. The CDR3 loop reads CASSLWSTTGAEAFF. CDR3 nucleotides: TGTGCCAGCAGCTTATGGTCCACGACAGGGGCTGAAGCTTTCTTT. The full variable domain, completed using reference TRBV7-2 and TRBJ1-1, is GAGVSQSPSNKVTEKGKDVELRCDPISGHTALYWYRQSLGQGLEFLIYFQGNSAPDKSGLPSDRFSAERTGGSVSTLTIQRTQQEDSAVYLCASSLWSTTGAEAFFGQGTRLTVV.